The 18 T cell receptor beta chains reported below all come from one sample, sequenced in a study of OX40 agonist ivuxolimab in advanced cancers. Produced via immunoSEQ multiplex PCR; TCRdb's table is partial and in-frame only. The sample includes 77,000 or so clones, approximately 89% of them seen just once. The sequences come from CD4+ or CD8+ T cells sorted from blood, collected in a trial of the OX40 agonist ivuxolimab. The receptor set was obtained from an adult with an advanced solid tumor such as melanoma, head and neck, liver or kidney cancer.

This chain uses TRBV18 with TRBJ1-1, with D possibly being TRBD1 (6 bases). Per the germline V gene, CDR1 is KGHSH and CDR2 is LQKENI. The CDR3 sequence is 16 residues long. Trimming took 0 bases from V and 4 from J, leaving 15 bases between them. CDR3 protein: CASSPPQLQGTTEAFF. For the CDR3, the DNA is TGTGCCAGCTCACCACCTCAACTCCAGGGGACCACTGAAGCTTTCTTT.

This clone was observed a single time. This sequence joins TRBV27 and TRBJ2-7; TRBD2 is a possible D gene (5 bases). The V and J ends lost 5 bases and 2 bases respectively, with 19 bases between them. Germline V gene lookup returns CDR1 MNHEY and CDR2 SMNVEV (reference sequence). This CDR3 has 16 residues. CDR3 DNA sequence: TGTGCCAGCAGTCCCCCGACTACAAGACAAACCTACGAGCAGTACTTC. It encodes CASSPPTTRQTYEQYF.

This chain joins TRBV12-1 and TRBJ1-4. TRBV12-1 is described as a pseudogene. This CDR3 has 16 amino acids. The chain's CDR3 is CASSFVVGGTNEKLFF. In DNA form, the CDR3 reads TGTGCCAGCAGCTTTGTAGTGGGAGGCACTAATGAAAAACTGTTTTTT.

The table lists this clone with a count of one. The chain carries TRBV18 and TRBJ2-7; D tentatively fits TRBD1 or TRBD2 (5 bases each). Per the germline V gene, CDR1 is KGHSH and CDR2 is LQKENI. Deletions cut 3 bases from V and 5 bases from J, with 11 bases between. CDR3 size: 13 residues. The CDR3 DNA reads TGTGCCAGCTCACCGACACGAGGGGACGAGCAGTACTTC. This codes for CASSPTRGDEQYF.

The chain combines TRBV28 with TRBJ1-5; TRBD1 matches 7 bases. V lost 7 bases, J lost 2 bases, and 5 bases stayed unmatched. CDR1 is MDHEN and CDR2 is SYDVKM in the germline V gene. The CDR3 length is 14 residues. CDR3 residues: CASTVDRGNQPQHF. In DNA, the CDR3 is TGTGCCAGCACCGTCGACAGGGGCAATCAGCCCCAGCATTTT.

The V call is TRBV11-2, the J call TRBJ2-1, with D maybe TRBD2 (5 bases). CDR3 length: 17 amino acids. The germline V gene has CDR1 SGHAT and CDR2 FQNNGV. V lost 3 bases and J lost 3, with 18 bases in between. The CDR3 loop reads CASSLVGVGGYYNEQFF. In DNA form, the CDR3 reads TGTGCCAGCAGCTTGGTCGGGGTGGGCGGATACTACAATGAGCAGTTCTTC.

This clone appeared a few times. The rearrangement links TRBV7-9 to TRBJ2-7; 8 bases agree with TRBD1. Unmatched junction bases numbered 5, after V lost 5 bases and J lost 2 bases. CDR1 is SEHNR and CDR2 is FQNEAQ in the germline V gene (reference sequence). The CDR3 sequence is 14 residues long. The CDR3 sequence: CASSLRQGPYEQYF. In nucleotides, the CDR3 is TGTGCCAGCAGCCTCAGACAGGGGCCCTACGAGCAGTACTTC.

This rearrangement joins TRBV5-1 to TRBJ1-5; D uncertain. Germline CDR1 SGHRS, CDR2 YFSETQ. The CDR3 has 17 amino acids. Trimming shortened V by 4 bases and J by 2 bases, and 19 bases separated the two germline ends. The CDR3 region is CASSKRDLNGRNQPQHF. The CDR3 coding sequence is TGCGCCAGCAGCAAACGGGATTTAAATGGGCGCAATCAGCCCCAGCATTTT.

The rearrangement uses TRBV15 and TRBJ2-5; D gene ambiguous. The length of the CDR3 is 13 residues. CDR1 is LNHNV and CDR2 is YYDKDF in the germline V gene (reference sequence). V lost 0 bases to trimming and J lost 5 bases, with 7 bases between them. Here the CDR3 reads CATSRDRPETQYF. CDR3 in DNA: TGTGCCACCAGCAGAGATAGGCCGGAGACCCAGTACTTC.

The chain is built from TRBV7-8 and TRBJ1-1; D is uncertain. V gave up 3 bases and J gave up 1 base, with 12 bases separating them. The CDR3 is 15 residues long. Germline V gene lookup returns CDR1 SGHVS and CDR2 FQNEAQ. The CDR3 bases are TGTGCCAGCAGCTTGCGACACCTCGAGAACACTGAAGCTTTCTTT. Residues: CASSLRHLENTEAFF.

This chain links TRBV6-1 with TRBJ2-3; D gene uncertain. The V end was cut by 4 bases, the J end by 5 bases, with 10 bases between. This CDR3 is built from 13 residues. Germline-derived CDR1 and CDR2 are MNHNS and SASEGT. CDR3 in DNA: TGTGCCAGCAGTGGGGTGACCGGAGATACGCAGTATTTT. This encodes CASSGVTGDTQYF.

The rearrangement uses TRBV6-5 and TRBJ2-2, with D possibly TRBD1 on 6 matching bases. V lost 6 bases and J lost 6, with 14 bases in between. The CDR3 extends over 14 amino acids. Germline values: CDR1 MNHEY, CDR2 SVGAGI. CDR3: CASSRNRVPGELFF. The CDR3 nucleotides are TGTGCCAGCAGCCGCAACAGGGTTCCCGGGGAGCTGTTTTTT.

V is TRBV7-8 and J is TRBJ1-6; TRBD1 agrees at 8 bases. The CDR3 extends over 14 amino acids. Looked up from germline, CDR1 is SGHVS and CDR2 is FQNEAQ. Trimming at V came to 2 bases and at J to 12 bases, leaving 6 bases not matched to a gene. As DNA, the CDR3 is TGTGCCAGCAGCTTACAGGGGGCCCGCAGACCCCTCCACTTT. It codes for CASSLQGARRPLHF. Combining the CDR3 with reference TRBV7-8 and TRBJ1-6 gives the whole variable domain GAGVSQSPRYKVAKRGQDVALRCDPISGHVSLFWYQQALGQGPEFLTYFQNEAQLDKSGLPSDRFFAERPEGSVSTLKIQRTQQEDSAVYLCASSLQGARRPLHFGNGTRLTVT.

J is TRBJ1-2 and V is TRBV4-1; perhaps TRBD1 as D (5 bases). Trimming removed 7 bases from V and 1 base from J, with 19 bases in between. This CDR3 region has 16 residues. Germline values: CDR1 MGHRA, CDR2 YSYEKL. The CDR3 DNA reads TGCGCCAGCATCCCAAGTCTAGGACAACTTAACTATGGCTACACCTTC. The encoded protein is CASIPSLGQLNYGYTF.

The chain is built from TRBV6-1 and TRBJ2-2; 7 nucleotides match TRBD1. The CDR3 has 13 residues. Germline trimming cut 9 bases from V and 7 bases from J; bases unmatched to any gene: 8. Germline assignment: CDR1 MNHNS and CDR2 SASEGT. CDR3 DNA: TGTGCCAGTACCAGGGGGTATATCGGGGAGCTGTTTTTT. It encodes CASTRGYIGELFF.

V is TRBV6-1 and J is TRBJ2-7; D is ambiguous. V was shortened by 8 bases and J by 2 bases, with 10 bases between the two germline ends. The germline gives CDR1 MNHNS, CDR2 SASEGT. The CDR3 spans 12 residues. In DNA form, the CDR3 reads TGTGCCAGCTTGGTGGCCGCCTACGAGCAGTACTTC. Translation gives CASLVAAYEQYF.

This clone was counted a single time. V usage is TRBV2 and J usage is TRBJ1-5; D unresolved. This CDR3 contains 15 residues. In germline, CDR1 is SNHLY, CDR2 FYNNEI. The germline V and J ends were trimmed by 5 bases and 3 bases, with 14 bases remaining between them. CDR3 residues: CASSRAGMDNQPQHF. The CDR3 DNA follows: TGTGCCAGCAGTAGGGCGGGCATGGACAATCAGCCCCAGCATTTT.

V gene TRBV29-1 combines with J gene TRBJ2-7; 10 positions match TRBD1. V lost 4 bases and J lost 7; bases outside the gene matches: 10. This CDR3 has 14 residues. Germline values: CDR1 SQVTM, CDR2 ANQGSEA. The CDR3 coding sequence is TGCAGCGTTGCACCGGGACAGGGGTCGAGAGAGCAGTACTTC. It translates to CSVAPGQGSREQYF.